A single sample is the source of the 19 T cell receptor beta chains below, sequenced in a study of blood T cell repertoires in COVID-19. Produced via immunoSEQ multiplex PCR; TCRdb's table is partial and in-frame only. The sample contains 100,000 to 120,000 clones, about three quarters of which appear only once. Sequencing was performed on peripheral blood. The receptors here all came from a woman older than 75 with active or convalescent COVID-19.

The table lists this clone with a few counts. The V gene is TRBV18, the J gene TRBJ2-7; 10 positions match TRBD2. This CDR3 spans 15 amino acids. Germline CDR1 and CDR2: KGHSH and LQKENI. J was trimmed by 3 bases and V by 2 bases; bases with no gene match: 4. In DNA, the CDR3 is TGTGCCAGCTCACCAGGTTCTAGCGGGAGCTACGAGCAGTACTTC. The encoded protein is CASSPGSSGSYEQYF.

This clone was detected once. The rearrangement joins TRBV6-5 to TRBJ1-5, with D perhaps TRBD1 (5 bases). The germline V and J ends were trimmed by 6 bases and 2 bases, with 14 bases remaining between them. Germline V gene lookup returns CDR1 MNHEY and CDR2 SVGAGI. The CDR3 length is 15 residues. The CDR3 coding sequence is TGTGCCAGCAGAACTCAGGGTGAGGGCAATCAGCCCCAGCATTTT. Its translation: CASRTQGEGNQPQHF.

The chain employs TRBV7-2 and TRBJ2-1; 7 bases line up with TRBD2. The CDR3 sequence is 16 residues long. V lost 4 bases, J lost 6 bases, and 12 bases stayed unmatched. The germline V gene encodes CDR1 SGHTA and CDR2 FQGNSA. This CDR3 is CASSSRGGRAFNEQFF. DNA of the CDR3: TGTGCCAGCAGCTCCCGTGGGGGGAGGGCATTCAATGAGCAGTTCTTC.

The chain uses TRBV28 and TRBJ2-7, with a weak D call TRBD2 (5 bases). Trimming pared 3 bases from V and 3 bases from J, leaving 9 bases between. This CDR3 contains 13 residues. CDR1 and CDR2 (germline): MDHEN, SYDVKM. The CDR3 region is CASSFSTSYEQYF. CDR3 sequence (DNA): TGTGCCAGCAGTTTCTCTACTAGCTACGAGCAGTACTTC. Full variable domain (missing parts from reference TRBV28 and TRBJ2-7): DVKVTQSSRYLVKRTGEKVFLECVQDMDHENMFWYRQDPGLGLRLIYFSYDVKMKEKGDIPEGYSVSREKKERFSLILESASTNQTSMYLCASSFSTSYEQYFGPGTRLTVT.

In its sample, this clone was seen once. The genes are TRBV29-1 and TRBJ1-1; TRBD1 is a possible D gene (5 bases). Germline CDR1 and CDR2: SQVTM and ANQGSEA. The V and J ends lost 7 bases and 2 bases respectively, with 17 bases between them. The CDR3 is 14 amino acids. The CDR3 DNA follows: TGCAGCGCCGGGGGTTGGGCAGCCAACACTGAAGCTTTCTTT. Protein sequence: CSAGGWAANTEAFF.

J is TRBJ1-2 and V is TRBV6-5, with 8 bases aligning to TRBD1. The CDR3 is 14 residues long. V lost 6 bases, J lost 4 bases, and 7 bases stayed unmatched. The germline CDR1 and CDR2 sequences are MNHEY and SVGAGI. The CDR3 DNA reads as TGTGCCAGCAGAGATGATGGGACAGGCTATGGCTACACCTTC. The encoded protein is CASRDDGTGYGYTF.

The chain couples TRBV3-1 (or the pseudogene TRBV3-2) to TRBJ2-6; D is possibly TRBD1 (5 bases). There are 15 residues in the CDR3. Looked up from germline, CDR1 is LGHDT and CDR2 is YNNKEL (reference sequence). The V and J ends lost 1 base and 7 bases respectively, with 11 bases between them. The CDR3 loop is CASSQVVWGANVLTF. As DNA, the CDR3 is TGTGCCAGCAGCCAAGTAGTCTGGGGCGCCAACGTCCTGACTTTC.

The V call is TRBV9, the J call TRBJ2-1; 10 nucleotides line up with TRBD2. Germline V gives CDR1 SGDLS, CDR2 YYNGEE. The length of the CDR3 is 17 residues. V lost 0 bases, J lost 8 bases, and 11 bases stayed unmatched. The CDR3 nucleotides are TGTGCCAGCAGCGTAGACTCCCTAGCGGGAGAGACCCATGAGCAGTTCTTC. It encodes CASSVDSLAGETHEQFF.

The V and J genes are TRBV29-1 and TRBJ1-1; 7 positions agree with TRBD1. With 5 bases clipped from V and 4 bases from J, the junction kept 13 bases outside the gene matches. The CDR3 covers 15 residues. The germline V gene encodes CDR1 SQVTM and CDR2 ANQGSEA. This CDR3 reads CSVLGWRGRSTEAFF. The DNA of the CDR3 is TGCAGCGTTCTGGGCTGGAGGGGGCGGTCCACTGAAGCTTTCTTT.

The gene calls are TRBV11-1 and TRBJ2-1; 7 bases line up with TRBD1. The trim removed 3 bases at V and 8 bases at J, leaving 13 bases unmatched. Per the germline V gene, CDR1 is SGHAT and CDR2 is FQDESV (reference sequence). The CDR3 length is 16 residues. CDR3 sequence (DNA): TGTGCCAGCAGCTTGGGTAGGGGGCCCGAATTCGATGAGCAGTTCTTC. This codes for CASSLGRGPEFDEQFF.

The chain joins TRBV7-8 to TRBJ2-1; D gene ambiguous. Germline V lookup: CDR1 SGHVS, CDR2 FQNEAQ. V lost 3 bases and J lost 2, with 8 bases in between. This CDR3 region has 14 residues. CDR3: CASSLRLPYNEQFF. The CDR3 nucleotides read TGTGCCAGCAGCTTGAGGCTCCCCTACAATGAGCAGTTCTTC.

The gene calls are TRBV27 and TRBJ2-2; D remains unclear. The CDR3 is 15 residues long. Germline-derived CDR1 and CDR2 are MNHEY and SMNVEV (reference sequence). Trimming shortened V by 5 bases and J by 5 bases, and 15 bases separated the two germline ends. The DNA for the CDR3 is TGTGCCAGCAGTGATGATCGTTTCGGGACCGGGGAGCTGTTTTTT. It translates to CASSDDRFGTGELFF.

The V call is TRBV6-2 or TRBV6-3, the J call TRBJ2-1; tentatively, D is TRBD1 (5 bases). V lost 4 bases and J 5 bases, leaving 18 bases between the germline ends. This CDR3 is 16 amino acids long. The V gene's germline CDR1 is MNHEY and CDR2 SVGEGT. CDR3 amino acids: CASSWNWTHQNNEQFF. The CDR3 DNA sequence: TGTGCCAGCAGTTGGAATTGGACACATCAAAACAATGAGCAGTTCTTC.

The chain joins TRBV11-2 to TRBJ2-3; 8 bases agree with TRBD2. The CDR3 sequence is 14 residues long. J lost 7 bases, V lost 11 bases, and 14 bases had no gene match. From germline, CDR1 is SGHAT and CDR2 FQNNGV. As DNA, the CDR3 is TGTGCCTCCAGACGGGAGGGCCCAATTAATACGCAGTATTTT. It specifies CASRREGPINTQYF.

The genes are TRBV24-1 and TRBJ1-2; D possibly corresponds to TRBD1 (6 bases). The CDR3 contains 14 residues. Germline loops: CDR1 KGHDR, CDR2 SFDVKD. V was pared by 7 bases and J by 3 bases, with 14 bases between. CDR3 protein: CATSHQGRDYGYTF. The CDR3 DNA sequence: TGTGCCACCAGCCATCAGGGGAGAGACTATGGCTACACCTTC.

V is TRBV28 and J is TRBJ1-5; 11 nucleotides agree with TRBD1. J gave up 7 bases and V 1 base, and 3 bases lay outside the gene matches. Germline V gives CDR1 MDHEN, CDR2 SYDVKM. There are 15 residues in the CDR3. CDR3: CASSLSGTGGQPQHF. The CDR3, as DNA: TGTGCCAGCAGTTTATCCGGGACAGGGGGACAGCCCCAGCATTTT.

The chain is built from TRBV20-1 and TRBJ2-1, with 9 nucleotides matching TRBD2. The CDR3 loop spans 14 amino acids. J gave up 4 bases and V 3 bases, and 4 bases lay outside the gene matches. In germline, CDR1 is DFQATT, CDR2 SNEGSKA (reference sequence). The CDR3 DNA is TGCAGTGCTAGTCTGGCGGGAGGGTACAATGAGCAGTTCTTC. Encoded protein: CSASLAGGYNEQFF.

The genes are TRBV6-1 and TRBJ1-2; no firm D call. The length of the CDR3 is 12 residues. CDR1 MNHNS and CDR2 SASEGT come from the germline V gene. V was shortened by 0 bases and J by 4 bases, with 3 bases between the two germline ends. DNA for the CDR3: TGTGCCAGCAGTGAAGCACTCTATGGCTACACCTTC. Translation gives CASSEALYGYTF.

Only one count was recorded for this clone. V and J are TRBV28 and TRBJ1-5; the match to TRBD1 covers 9 bases. CDR1 and CDR2 from the germline V gene are MDHEN and SYDVKM. CDR3 length equals 14 residues. Trimming took 6 bases from V and 4 from J; bases not matched to a gene: 4. DNA for the CDR3: TGTGCCAGCAGGTATGGACAGGGGAATCAGCCCCAGCATTTT. This encodes CASRYGQGNQPQHF. The entire variable domain, with the rest obtained from reference TRBV28 and TRBJ1-5, is as follows: DVKVTQSSRYLVKRTGEKVFLECVQDMDHENMFWYRQDPGLGLRLIYFSYDVKMKEKGDIPEGYSVSREKKERFSLILESASTNQTSMYLCASRYGQGNQPQHFGDGTRLSIL.